This T cell receptor beta chain was captured by sequencing in a study of glioma-infiltrating T cells after dendritic cell vaccination. Trimming stripped 1 base from V and 0 bases from J, with 5 bases between. The CDR3 is made up of 13 amino acids. CDR1 is SGHDT and CDR2 is YYEEEE in the germline V gene. Data came from immunoSEQ multiplex PCR; TCRdb stores just in-frame clones and leaves some out. The sample holds about 95,000 clones, approximately 81% seen once. The chain has TRBV5-6 and TRBJ2-7; the D is unclear. This TCR was recovered from a human donor with glioblastoma. The source material was blood, sampled before dendritic cell vaccination. In DNA, the CDR3 is TGTGCCAGCAGCTTGATCAGCTCCTACGAGCAGTACTTC. Translation: CASSLISSYEQYF.